This TCR beta chain derives from a study of blood T cell repertoires in COVID-19. Overall study: Spain, Italy and the United States supplied samples that represented acute and convalescent COVID-19. Sample material is recorded as cDNA or gDNA derived from T cells, B-cell-depleted T cells, or PBMCs.

The CDR3 is 13 residues long. The V and J ends lost 3 bases and 6 bases respectively, with 12 bases between them. CDR1 and CDR2 from the germline V gene are MNHEY and SVGAGI. Only in-frame clones appear in the TCRdb table, and some are missing; sequencing was by immunoSEQ multiplex PCR. Altogether 150,000 to 200,000 clones are present, roughly 82% being singletons, with the ten largest covering 12%. This clone was seen only a few times. In terms of age and location, participants ranged from roughly 18 to 90 years and lived in approximately 24 US areas. Participants were placed into cohorts based on the clinical history they reported.

This receptor was taken from a middle-aged man who had recovered from COVID-19. Sequencing was performed on PBMCs or T cells enriched from blood (not recorded which). The J gene is TRBJ2-7, the V gene TRBV6-5, with D perhaps TRBD2 (6 bases). CDR3 in DNA: TGTGCCAGCAGTTATGGGGACTTGGGCGAGCAGTACTTC. Translation gives CASSYGDLGEQYF.